A single sample is the source of the 27 T cell receptor beta chains below, sequenced in a study of identifying expanded T cells in peripheral blood. Method: immunoSEQ multiplex PCR; TCRdb's copy keeps in-frame clones and lacks some. The table records about 110,000 clones, around 88% of them present only once. Sequencing input: blood. The receptors come from a person between 18 and 70 years old in good health.

Regarding this clone: One junction end does not reproduce the germline sequence, and a read error may be involved. The chain joins TRBV23-1 to TRBJ1-4; D ambiguous. TRBV23-1 is assigned to the ORF class and has an uncertain function. This CDR3 contains 16 residues. The CDR3 coding sequence is TGCGCCAACAGTCAATCAACACCCTCAACTAATGAAAAACTGTTTTTT. Amino acids: CANSQSTPSTNEKLFF.

V and J are TRBV9 and TRBJ2-5; 7 bases match TRBD1. Trimming took 2 bases from V and 9 from J; bases not matched to a gene: 7. Germline CDR1 and CDR2: SGDLS and YYNGEE. The CDR3 spans 13 residues. The CDR3 nucleotides read TGTGCCAGCAGCGTGACAGGGACGGGGCCCCAGTACTTC. Translating it yields CASSVTGTGPQYF.

The chain couples TRBV4-3 to TRBJ2-1; 12 nucleotides align to TRBD1. Trimming took 2 bases from V and 5 from J; bases not matched to a gene: 4. CDR1 is LGHNA, CDR2 YSLEER, per germline. The CDR3 has 16 amino acids. CDR3 nucleotide sequence: TGCGCCAGCAGCCAAACCCGGGACAGGGGGCACAATGAGCAGTTCTTC. Translated: CASSQTRDRGHNEQFF.

This clone has more than one count but fewer than ten. The chain joins TRBV27 to TRBJ1-6, with a possible D match to TRBD1 (6 bases). V was clipped by 0 bases and J by 11 bases, with 17 bases between them. Germline V gene lookup returns CDR1 MNHEY and CDR2 SMNVEV (reference sequence). The CDR3 loop spans 16 amino acids. CDR3 residues: CASSLSSSRGGAPLHF. In DNA form, the CDR3 reads TGTGCCAGCAGTTTATCGTCATCCAGGGGAGGCGCACCCCTCCACTTT.

The rearrangement joins TRBV28 to TRBJ2-7; D is undetermined. Looked up from germline, CDR1 is MDHEN and CDR2 is SYDVKM. V gave up 2 bases and J gave up 3 bases, with 17 bases separating them. CDR3 length equals 16 residues. The CDR3 DNA sequence: TGTGCCAGCAGTTTAGACCCGGAAAAACTCAGCTACGAGCAGTACTTC. This translates into CASSLDPEKLSYEQYF. Variable domain in full (rest from reference TRBV28 and TRBJ2-7): DVKVTQSSRYLVKRTGEKVFLECVQDMDHENMFWYRQDPGLGLRLIYFSYDVKMKEKGDIPEGYSVSREKKERFSLILESASTNQTSMYLCASSLDPEKLSYEQYFGPGTRLTVT.

This clone was counted a single time. The chain carries TRBV5-3 and TRBJ2-1; 12 positions agree with TRBD2. TRBV5-3 belongs to the ORF category, with a function that is uncertain. This CDR3 spans 15 amino acids. Unmatched junction bases numbered 3, after V lost 3 bases and J lost 5 bases. As DNA, the CDR3 is TGTGCCAGAAGCTCTAGCGGGGGGGTCCACAATGAGCAGTTCTTC. This gives the protein CARSSSGGVHNEQFF.

The V and J genes are TRBV13 and TRBJ2-5; D assignment may be TRBD1 or TRBD2 (5 bases each). Germline-derived CDR1 and CDR2 are PRHDT and FYEKMQ (reference sequence). V lost 5 bases, J lost 2 bases, and 15 bases lay in between. The CDR3 loop spans 15 amino acids. The CDR3 spells CASSQRDGAQETQYF. Written as DNA, the CDR3 is TGTGCCAGCAGCCAACGGGACGGAGCTCAAGAGACCCAGTACTTC. Drawing the rest from reference TRBV13 and TRBJ2-5, the complete variable domain is AAGVIQSPRHLIKEKRETATLKCYPIPRHDTVYWYQQGPGQDPQFLISFYEKMQSDKGSIPDRFSAQQFSDYHSELNMSSLELGDSALYFCASSQRDGAQETQYFGPGTRLLVL.

This chain joins TRBV7-8 and TRBJ2-5; perhaps D is TRBD1 or TRBD2 (5 bases each). CDR3 length equals 14 residues. The V end was cut by 5 bases, the J end by 8 bases, with 18 bases between. Germline CDR1 reads SGHVS; CDR2 reads FQNEAQ. In nucleotides, the CDR3 is TGTGCCAGCAGCCCCGACCCCGGGGCCTATACCCAGTACTTC. Translated: CASSPDPGAYTQYF.

A single count supports this clone. The chain has TRBV11-3 and TRBJ1-2; TRBD1 is a possible D gene (6 bases). The CDR3 has 15 amino acids. V was shortened by 2 bases and J by 3 bases, with 13 bases between the two germline ends. Germline V gene sequence: CDR1 SGHNT, CDR2 YENEEA. CDR3 amino acids: CASSLIRQVDYGYTF. In nucleotides, the CDR3 is TGTGCCAGCAGCTTAATCAGACAGGTTGACTATGGCTACACCTTC.

The chain couples TRBV19 to TRBJ2-2; TRBD1 agrees at 7 bases. The CDR3 is made up of 14 amino acids. Germline lookup yields CDR1 LNHDA and CDR2 SQIVND (reference sequence). The J segment lost 6 bases and the V segment lost 7 bases, leaving 8 bases of the junction unmatched. The CDR3 DNA sequence: TGTGCCAGTAAGGGACAGATCGTGTCCGGGGAGCTGTTTTTT. This sequence encodes CASKGQIVSGELFF.

V gene TRBV7-2 combines with J gene TRBJ2-1; D call uncertain. This CDR3 has 15 residues. Deletions cut 1 base from V and 7 bases from J, with 14 bases between. Germline values: CDR1 SGHTA, CDR2 FQGNSA. The CDR3 region is CASSLVSKAPNEQFF. The CDR3 nucleotides are TGTGCCAGCAGCTTAGTCTCGAAAGCCCCGAATGAGCAGTTCTTC.

The rearrangement links TRBV5-4 to TRBJ2-7, with TRBD2 identical over 8 bases. CDR3 length: 14 amino acids. V trimming: 4 bases; J trimming: 0 bases; junction bases outside the gene matches: 3. Germline V lookup: CDR1 SGHNT, CDR2 YYREEE (reference sequence). In DNA form, the CDR3 reads TGTGCCAGCAGCACGGGAGGGAGCTCCTACGAGCAGTACTTC. Its protein is CASSTGGSSYEQYF.

This chain joins TRBV5-6 and TRBJ1-2; 11 nucleotides agree with TRBD1. V lost 4 bases, J lost 3 bases, and 8 bases stayed unmatched. Germline assignment: CDR1 SGHDT and CDR2 YYEEEE. This CDR3 has 16 amino acids. As DNA, the CDR3 is TGTGCCAGCAGCCCTGTAGGACAGGGGGCATACTATGGCTACACCTTC. It yields the protein CASSPVGQGAYYGYTF. The full variable domain, in which reference TRBV5-6 and TRBJ1-2 provide the parts outside the CDR3, is DAGVTQSPTHLIKTRGQQVTLRCSPKSGHDTVSWYQQALGQGPQFIFQYYEEEERQRGNFPDRFSGHQFPNYSSELNVNALLLGDSALYLCASSPVGQGAYYGYTFGSGTRLTVV.

V gene TRBV5-4 combines with J gene TRBJ2-7, with D maybe TRBD2 (6 bases). V shed 5 bases and J shed 5 bases, with 11 bases lying between them. Looked up from germline, CDR1 is SGHNT and CDR2 is YYREEE (reference sequence). CDR3 size: 12 residues. CDR3 region: CASSQQRDEQYF. The CDR3 coding sequence is TGTGCCAGCAGTCAACAGCGGGACGAGCAGTACTTC. Full variable domain (remainder filled in from reference TRBV5-4 and TRBJ2-7): ETGVTQSPTHLIKTRGQQVTLRCSSQSGHNTVSWYQQALGQGPQFIFQYYREEENGRGNFPPRFSGLQFPNYSSELNVNALELDDSALYLCASSQQRDEQYFGPGTRLTVT.

The chain joins TRBV15 to TRBJ2-5; D remains unclear. V shed 3 bases and J shed 5 bases, with 10 bases lying between them. The CDR3 is 13 residues long. Germline V CDR1 and CDR2: LNHNV, YYDKDF (reference sequence). The DNA for the CDR3 is TGTGCCACCAGCAGTACCGGTTTGGAGACCCAGTACTTC. Translating gives CATSSTGLETQYF.

The V call is TRBV25-1, the J call TRBJ1-2; the D is unclear. The CDR3 runs to 13 residues. The germline CDR1 and CDR2 sequences are MGHDK and SYGVNS. V lost 5 bases to trimming and J lost 0 bases, with 7 bases between them. CDR3 sequence: CASSSPANYGYTF. Written as DNA, the CDR3 is TGTGCCAGCAGTAGTCCAGCTAACTATGGCTACACCTTC.

This chain connects TRBV5-4 to TRBJ2-5; possible D gene TRBD2, 6 bases. Germline V gene data show CDR1 as SGHNT and CDR2 as YYREEE (reference sequence). This CDR3 is 14 amino acids long. V lost 3 bases, J lost 5 bases, and 14 bases lay in between. The CDR3 DNA follows: TGTGCCAGCAGCTCGGGGGTCCCCAGGGAGACCCAGTACTTC. Translating it yields CASSSGVPRETQYF.

The gene calls are TRBV27 and TRBJ2-7, with a weak D call TRBD2 (7 bases). The CDR3 sequence is 14 residues long. Per germline, CDR1 MNHEY and CDR2 SMNVEV (reference sequence). Between the trimmed V and J ends, which lost 7 bases and 7 bases, there was a span of 20 bases. In DNA form, the CDR3 reads TGTGCCAGCACCGTAGGGGGGGGGCTAGGGGAGCAGTACTTC. Translated, it gives CASTVGGGLGEQYF.

The chain joins TRBV11-2 to TRBJ2-1; 9 bases align to TRBD2. CDR1 is SGHAT, CDR2 FQNNGV, per germline. The CDR3 contains 14 residues. J gave up 7 bases and V 3 bases, and 4 bases lay outside the gene matches. The DNA for the CDR3 is TGTGCCAGCAGCTTGGGGACTAGCTTGAATGAGCAGTTCTTC. Protein sequence: CASSLGTSLNEQFF.

The chain joins TRBV7-9 to TRBJ2-1; possibly TRBD1 for D (6 bases). The CDR3 is 17 amino acids. Germline CDR1 reads SEHNR; CDR2 reads FQNEAQ (reference sequence). V was shortened by 5 bases and J by 7 bases, with 24 bases between the two germline ends. The CDR3 bases are TGTGCCAGCAGCGGGTGGGCGTATGAAGAACAGGGTAATGAGCAGTTCTTC. Protein: CASSGWAYEEQGNEQFF.

The chain uses TRBV5-1 and TRBJ2-1; TRBD1 matches at 7 bases. J lost 5 bases, V lost 5 bases, and 7 bases had no gene match. Germline CDR1 reads SGHRS; CDR2 reads YFSETQ. The length of the CDR3 is 14 residues. The CDR3 DNA reads TGCGCCAGCAGTACAGGGGCAGGGGACAATGAGCAGTTCTTC. This sequence encodes CASSTGAGDNEQFF.

The genes are TRBV7-6 and TRBJ2-1, with 11 positions matching TRBD2. The CDR3 contains 16 residues. Per germline, CDR1 SGHVS and CDR2 FNYEAQ. Trimming took 0 bases from V and 9 from J; bases not matched to a gene: 7. The CDR3 loop reads CASSLALAGGGAEQFF. CDR3 DNA: TGTGCCAGCAGCTTAGCCCTAGCGGGGGGCGGGGCTGAGCAGTTCTTC. The whole variable domain, filled in from reference TRBV7-6 and TRBJ2-1, reads GAGVSQSPRYKVTKRGQDVALRCDPISGHVSLYWYRQALGQGPEFLTYFNYEAQQDKSGLPNDRFSAERPEGSISTLTIQRTEQRDSAMYRCASSLALAGGGAEQFFGPGTRLTVL.

The chain uses TRBV2 and TRBJ1-2, with TRBD1 identical over 7 bases. The V and J ends lost 8 bases and 6 bases, in that order; junction bases with no gene match: 6. The germline V gene has CDR1 SNHLY and CDR2 FYNNEI. The CDR3 is 12 residues long. CDR3 sequence reads: CASRDRVHGYTF. Here the CDR3 DNA reads TGTGCCAGCCGGGACAGAGTCCATGGCTACACCTTC. Using reference TRBV2 and TRBJ1-2 for the parts outside the CDR3, the full variable domain is EPEVTQTPSHQVTQMGQEVILRCVPISNHLYFYWYRQILGQKVEFLVSFYNNEISEKSEIFDDQFSVERPDGSNFTLKIRSTKLEDSAMYFCASRDRVHGYTFGSGTRLTVV.

This clone was seen a single time. This rearrangement joins TRBV11-2 to TRBJ2-5; 8 bases agree with TRBD1. Matching the DNA end better, TRBJ2-7 makes the J call doubtful. Germline V gene sequence: CDR1 SGHAT, CDR2 FQNNGV. This CDR3 spans 14 amino acids. CDR3 bases: TGTGCCAGCACCGTAGACAGGGGTCGGTACGAGCAGTACTTC. The encoded protein is CASTVDRGRYEQYF.

This clone has a handful of counts. V gene TRBV7-2 combines with J gene TRBJ1-4; D is ambiguous. The CDR3 contains 14 residues. The V end lost 6 bases, the J end lost 8 bases, and 16 bases lay between the germline ends. Per the germline V gene, CDR1 is SGHTA and CDR2 is FQGNSA. In DNA, the CDR3 is TGTGCCAGCAGACCTGCCGGTAGAGGCGAAAAACTGTTTTTT. Its protein is CASRPAGRGEKLFF.

The V gene is TRBV10-3, the J gene TRBJ2-2; 7 bases fit TRBD1. The CDR3 length is 15 residues. The V and J ends lost 6 bases and 3 bases, in that order; junction bases with no gene match: 7. Looked up from germline, CDR1 is ENHRY and CDR2 is SYGVKD. CDR3 amino acids: CAISSDRTYTGELFF. The DNA for the CDR3 is TGTGCCATCAGCTCGGACAGGACTTACACCGGGGAGCTGTTTTTT.

The chain joins TRBV7-9 to TRBJ1-1; D may be TRBD1 (6 bases). Trimming stripped 2 bases from V and 0 bases from J, with 10 bases between. There are 15 residues in the CDR3. The germline V gene encodes CDR1 SEHNR and CDR2 FQNEAQ (reference sequence). The CDR3 protein is CASSLLQGLNTEAFF. The DNA for the CDR3 is TGTGCCAGCAGCTTATTACAGGGATTGAACACTGAAGCTTTCTTT.